These 4 T cell receptor beta chains came from one sample sequenced in a study of blood T cell repertoires in COVID-19. The repertoire was sequenced with immunoSEQ multiplex PCR; TCRdb's copy has only in-frame clones and lacks some. This sample yields 90,000 to 120,000 clones, of which 88% are seen a single time; approximately 6.8% belongs to the top ten. Specimen: peripheral blood. These receptors all stem from a man in his fifties or sixties with active or convalescent COVID-19.

The chain employs TRBV2 and TRBJ1-1; 11 bases fit TRBD1. J gave up 10 bases and V 4 bases, and 8 bases lay outside the gene matches. CDR1 SNHLY and CDR2 FYNNEI come from the germline V gene. The CDR3 covers 14 residues. CDR3 sequence (DNA): TGTGCCAGCAGTGCACCGGGACAGGGGGTTCGAGCTTTCTTT. Translating gives CASSAPGQGVRAFF.

This clone was seen a single time. V is TRBV2 and J is TRBJ2-5; 7 nucleotides line up with TRBD1. Germline assignment: CDR1 SNHLY and CDR2 FYNNEI. With 4 bases clipped from V and 1 base from J, the junction kept 9 bases outside the gene matches. The CDR3 sequence is 16 residues long. This CDR3 reads CASSVSEQGPQETQYF. In nucleotides, the CDR3 is TGTGCCAGCAGTGTTAGCGAACAGGGGCCCCAAGAGACCCAGTACTTC. Filled out from reference TRBV2 and TRBJ2-5, the complete variable domain reads EPEVTQTPSHQVTQMGQEVILRCVPISNHLYFYWYRQILGQKVEFLVSFYNNEISEKSEIFDDQFSVERPDGSNFTLKIRSTKLEDSAMYFCASSVSEQGPQETQYFGPGTRLLVL.

The chain couples TRBV29-1 to TRBJ1-1; 7 nucleotides line up with TRBD1. Germline-derived CDR1 and CDR2 are SQVTM and ANQGSEA. The V segment lost 7 bases and the J segment 4 bases; nucleotides outside the gene matches: 9. CDR3 length equals 13 residues. For the CDR3, the DNA is TGCAGCGGGGCACAGGGGAGTGCCACTGAAGCTTTCTTT. It specifies CSGAQGSATEAFF.

The chain recombines TRBV24-1 with TRBJ1-2; D not certain. The V gene's germline CDR1 is KGHDR and CDR2 SFDVKD. V was shortened by 1 base and J by 2 bases, with 10 bases between the two germline ends. The CDR3 loop spans 15 amino acids. The CDR3, as DNA: TGTGCCACCAGTGATTTTCTTCCGGGGAACTATGGCTACACCTTC. Protein product: CATSDFLPGNYGYTF.